This T cell receptor (beta chain) was recovered during a study of blood T cell repertoires in COVID-19. Study overall: The samples span acute and convalescent COVID-19 from the United States, Italy and Spain.

Original handling: Estimation of nucleated cell counts was performed using reference gene primer amplification. The repertoire was sequenced with immunoSEQ multiplex PCR; TCRdb's copy has only in-frame clones and lacks some. V and J calls and clone size are copied from that table; D and trimming were computed from the DNA. The data contain around 250,000 clones, almost 85% of them singletons. The ends lost 5 bases at V and 6 bases at J; junction bases unmatched: 10. Germline V CDR1 and CDR2: LNHNV, YYDKDF (reference sequence). The length of the CDR3 is 15 residues. The chain is built from TRBV15 and TRBJ1-5; 7 bases are shared with TRBD1. Sequenced material: peripheral blood. This sequence originates from a man in his fifties or sixties with active or convalescent COVID-19. Here the CDR3 DNA reads TGTGCCACCAGCCCGCAGACAGGGAACGGTCAGCCCCAGCATTTT. Its protein product is CATSPQTGNGQPQHF.